The clone carrying this TCR beta chain was counted only a few times. The sample belongs to a study of blood T cell repertoires in COVID-19. At the level of the study: Spain, Italy and the United States supplied samples that represented acute and convalescent COVID-19. Sources were T cells, B-cell-depleted T cells, or PBMCs; the material itself was cDNA or gDNA.

Under the authors' procedure: Reference gene primer amplification gave estimated nucleated cell counts. Libraries were prepared by immunoSEQ multiplex PCR; TCRdb keeps only in-frame clonotypes and omits some of them. That table supplies the V and J calls and clone size; D and trimming were determined from the DNA. The data hold a few hundred thousand clones, with 75% to 90% observed a single time. The length of the CDR3 is 15 residues. Trimming cost V 4 bases and J 5 bases; bases outside gene matches: 9. CDR1 is SGHKS and CDR2 is YYEKEE in the germline V gene (reference sequence). The specimen was peripheral blood. This sequence joins TRBV5-5 and TRBJ1-1, with 9 bases identical to TRBD1. The clonotype comes from a woman aged 18-29 years with acute or convalescent COVID-19. CDR3 DNA sequence: TGTGCCAGCAGCCTCGTGGGACAGGGTGGGACTGAAGCTTTCTTT. As protein: CASSLVGQGGTEAFF.